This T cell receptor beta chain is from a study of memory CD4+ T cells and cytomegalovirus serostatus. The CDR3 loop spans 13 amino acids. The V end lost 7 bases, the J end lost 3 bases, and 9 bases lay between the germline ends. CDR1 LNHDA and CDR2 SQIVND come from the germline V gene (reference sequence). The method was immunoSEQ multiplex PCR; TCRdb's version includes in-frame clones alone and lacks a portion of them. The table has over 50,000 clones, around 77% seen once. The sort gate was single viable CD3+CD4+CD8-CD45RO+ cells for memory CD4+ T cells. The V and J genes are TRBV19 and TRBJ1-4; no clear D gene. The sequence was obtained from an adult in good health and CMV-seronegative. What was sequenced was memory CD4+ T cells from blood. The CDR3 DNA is TGTGCCAGTAAAAGGCAGGCTAATGAAAAACTGTTTTTT. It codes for CASKRQANEKLFF.